The 6 T cell receptor beta chains below were found in one sample sequenced in a study of a mutant IDH1 vaccine in newly diagnosed glioma. The time point is: week 47, end of study. What each vaccine dose contained was 300 ug of mutant IDH1 20-mer peptide, accompanied by topical imiquimod. These TCRs' antigens remain unknown. Data came from immunoSEQ multiplex PCR; TCRdb stores just in-frame clones and leaves some out. The sample shows about 83,000 clones, roughly four fifths of them seen only once. The sequencing used PBMCs, collected from a glioma patient whose treatment included an IDH1 peptide vaccine. All receptors derive from a man aged 40-50 years with glioma.

The rearrangement joins TRBV9 to TRBJ1-3; possibly TRBD1 for D (6 bases). CDR1 and CDR2 (germline): SGDLS, YYNGEE. Between the trimmed V and J ends, which lost 4 bases and 1 base, there was a span of 15 bases. The length of the CDR3 is 16 residues. The CDR3 DNA reads as TGTGCCAGCAGCCCATACACAGGGACATCTGGAAACACCATATATTTT. This sequence encodes CASSPYTGTSGNTIYF.

This clone was seen only a few times. V and J are TRBV7-2 and TRBJ2-5, with TRBD2 matching 9 bases. The CDR3 covers 16 residues. V shed 4 bases, J shed 5 bases, and the junction held 11 bases outside the gene matches. From germline, CDR1 is SGHTA and CDR2 FQGNSA. In nucleotides, the CDR3 is TGTGCCAGCAGCTCCTTAATTGGGGCGGGAGGGGAGACCCAGTACTTC. It is translated as CASSSLIGAGGETQYF.

The rearrangement joins TRBV6-1 to TRBJ2-3, with D possibly being TRBD2 (6 bases). Germline lookup yields CDR1 MNHNS and CDR2 SASEGT. The CDR3 runs 16 residues. V was trimmed by 4 bases and J by 1 base, leaving 15 bases between them. CDR3 protein: CASSAIAEGGTDTQYF. In DNA form, the CDR3 reads TGTGCCAGCAGTGCAATAGCGGAGGGAGGCACAGATACGCAGTATTTT.

In its sample, this clone was seen once. The rearrangement joins TRBV7-2 to TRBJ2-3; D gene unclear. Trimming removed 3 bases at V and 2 bases at J, with 9 bases between. The CDR3 loop spans 14 amino acids. The germline CDR1 and CDR2 sequences are SGHTA and FQGNSA. The CDR3 DNA reads as TGTGCCAGCAGCTTCCCATCCCCCACAGATACGCAGTATTTT. This encodes CASSFPSPTDTQYF. Drawing the rest from reference TRBV7-2 and TRBJ2-3, the complete variable domain is GAGVSQSPSNKVTEKGKDVELRCDPISGHTALYWYRQSLGQGLEFLIYFQGNSAPDKSGLPSDRFSAERTGGSVSTLTIQRTQQEDSAVYLCASSFPSPTDTQYFGPGTRLTVL.

The genes are TRBV28 and TRBJ1-1; D is undetermined. CDR1 is MDHEN, CDR2 SYDVKM, per germline. The germline V and J ends were trimmed by 5 bases and 5 bases, with 6 bases remaining between them. The CDR3 runs to 11 residues. The CDR3 region has the DNA TGTGCCAGCAGTAGGTTTACTGAAGCTTTCTTT. Translation: CASSRFTEAFF.

This rearrangement joins TRBV6-1 to TRBJ2-7; 8 bases are a match to TRBD1. The germline V gene has CDR1 MNHNS and CDR2 SASEGT. V shed 6 bases, J shed 2 bases, and the junction held 6 bases outside the gene matches. The CDR3 runs 14 residues. CDR3 sequence: CASRGQGATYEQYF. CDR3 nucleotide sequence: TGTGCCAGCAGGGGGCAGGGGGCTACCTACGAGCAGTACTTC.